Sequencing of this T cell receptor beta chain was carried out in a study of PD-1 blockade in classical Hodgkin lymphoma. Study in general: Patients received nivolumab 3 mg/kg intravenously every 2 weeks. General observations from the study: The authors excluded patients who started nivolumab under 1 year after ASCT. A significant rise in TCR diversity by C4D1 was seen for CD4+ but not CD8+ cells. Compared with healthy donors, newly diagnosed patients reportedly showed lower baseline TCR diversity.

Time point of the sample: cycle 4 day 1 (C4D1), after less than 7 weeks of nivolumab. Every patient experienced relapse after autologous stem cell transplantation, and brentuximab vedotin exposure varied. Points on this clone: The antigen is not known.

Some clones are missing from TCRdb's copy, which holds only in-frame ones; the method was immunoSEQ multiplex PCR. Of approximately 89,000 clones listed, 65% to 85% are singletons. This sequence originates from a human donor with classical Hodgkin lymphoma. The sample here was peripheral blood mononuclear cells (PBMCs), taken before the fourth cycle of nivolumab.

This chain's CDR3 is CASSLNPGAATEAFF. The CDR3 region has the DNA TGTGCCAGCAGCTTAAATCCGGGGGCAGCCACTGAAGCTTTCTTT. This chain joins TRBV11-2 and TRBJ1-1; D may be TRBD1 (6 bases). V lost 2 bases and J lost 4, with 14 bases in between. The germline V gene encodes CDR1 SGHAT and CDR2 FQNNGV. This CDR3 has 15 amino acids.